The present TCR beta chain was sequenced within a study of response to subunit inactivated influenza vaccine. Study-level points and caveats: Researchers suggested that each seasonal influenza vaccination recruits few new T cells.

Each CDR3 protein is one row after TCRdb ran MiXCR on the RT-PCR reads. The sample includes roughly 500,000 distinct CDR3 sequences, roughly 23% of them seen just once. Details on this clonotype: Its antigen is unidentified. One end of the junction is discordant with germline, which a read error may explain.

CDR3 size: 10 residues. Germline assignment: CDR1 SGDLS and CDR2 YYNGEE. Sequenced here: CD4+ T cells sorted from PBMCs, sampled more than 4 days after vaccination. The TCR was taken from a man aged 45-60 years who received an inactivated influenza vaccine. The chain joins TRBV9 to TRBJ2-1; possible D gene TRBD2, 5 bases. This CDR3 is CASSGDRELF. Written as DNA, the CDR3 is TGTGCCAGCAGCGGAGACCGGGAACTCTTC.